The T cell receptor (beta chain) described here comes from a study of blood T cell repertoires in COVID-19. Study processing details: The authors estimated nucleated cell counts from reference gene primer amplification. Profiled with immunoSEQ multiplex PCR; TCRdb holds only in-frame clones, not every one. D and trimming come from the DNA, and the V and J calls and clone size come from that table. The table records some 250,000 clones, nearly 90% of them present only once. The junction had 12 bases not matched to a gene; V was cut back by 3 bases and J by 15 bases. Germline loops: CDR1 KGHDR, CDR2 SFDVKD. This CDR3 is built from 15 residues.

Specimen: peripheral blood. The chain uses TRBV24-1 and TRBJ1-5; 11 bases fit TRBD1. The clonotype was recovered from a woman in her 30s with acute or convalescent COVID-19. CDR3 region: CATSDGQGASNPRHF. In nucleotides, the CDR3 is TGTGCCACCAGTGATGGACAGGGGGCGTCGAACCCTAGGCATTTT.